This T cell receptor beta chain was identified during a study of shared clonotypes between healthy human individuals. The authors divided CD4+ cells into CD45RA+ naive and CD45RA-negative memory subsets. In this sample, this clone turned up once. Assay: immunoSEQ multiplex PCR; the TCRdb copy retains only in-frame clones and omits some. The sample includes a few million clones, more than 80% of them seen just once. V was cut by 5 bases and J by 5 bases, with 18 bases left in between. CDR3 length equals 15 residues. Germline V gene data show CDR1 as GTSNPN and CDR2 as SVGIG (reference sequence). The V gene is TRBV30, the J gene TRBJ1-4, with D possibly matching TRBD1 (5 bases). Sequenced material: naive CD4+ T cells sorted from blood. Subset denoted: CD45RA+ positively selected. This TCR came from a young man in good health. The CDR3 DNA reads TGTGCCTGGGGGGGTTCCTACGGCTTCAATGAAAAACTGTTTTTT. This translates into CAWGGSYGFNEKLFF.